This TCR beta chain was profiled in a study of cytomegalovirus exposure and HLA in healthy donors. Study results and caveats: A later analysis showed HLA-associated TCR beta chains outstripping equally common others in clonal expansion.

The PCR made use of 60 Vbeta and 13 Jbeta primers. Profiling relied on immunoSEQ multiplex PCR, and the TCRdb table lists in-frame clones only, not all of them. The table lists 100,000 to 150,000 clones, more than 65% of them singletons. With 6 bases clipped from V and 4 bases from J, the junction kept 4 bases outside the gene matches. This CDR3 comprises 14 residues. In germline, CDR1 is SGHNT, CDR2 YENEEA. In its sample, this clone was seen a few times. The target antigen is unknown. The sequenced sample was PBMCs. The receptor's source is a male donor in good health and CMV-seropositive. This chain links TRBV11-3 with TRBJ2-1; 9 bases are shared with TRBD1. The CDR3 region is CASRGQGLYNEQFF. The DNA for the CDR3 is TGTGCCAGCAGGGGACAGGGTCTTTACAATGAGCAGTTCTTC.